These 18 T cell receptor beta chains were all obtained from the same sample, sequenced in a study of T cell clonality in common variable immunodeficiency. Study outcomes and limitations: In common variable immunodeficiency, TCR beta chains reportedly carried fewer deletions and N-nucleotide insertions.

Their antigens are not known. Profiled with immunoSEQ multiplex PCR; TCRdb holds only in-frame clones, not every one. This sample includes approximately 30,000 clones with no singletons; its ten biggest clones take up approximately 3.8%. Sequences were obtained from peripheral blood mononuclear cells. These receptors were collected from a human donor with common variable immunodeficiency.

This clone was seen repeatedly, ten times or more. The CDR3 end lies 3 residues beyond the end of the read and is filled in from the germline J gene. This chain uses TRBV30 with TRBJ2-1; D not resolved. Trimming removed 3 bases from V and 5 bases from J, with 17 bases in between. The germline CDR1 and CDR2 sequences are GTSNPN and SVGIG (reference sequence). This CDR3 has 15 residues. Partial CDR3 DNA: TGTGCCTGGAGAAATGCGAACCACCTTAACAATGAG. Its protein product is CAWRNANHLNNE. Given in full, the CDR3 is CAWRNANHLNNEQFF. Combining the CDR3 with reference TRBV30 and TRBJ2-1 gives the whole variable domain SQTIHQWPATLVQPVGSPLSLECTVEGTSNPNLYWYRQAAGRGLQLLFYSVGIGQISSEVPQNLSASRPQDRQFILSSKKLLLSDSGFYLCAWRNANHLNNEQFFGPGTRLTVL.

This clone appeared many times. Read coverage stops 3 residues before the CDR3 terminus; the germline J gene supplies the remainder. This chain links TRBV5-5 with TRBJ2-3, with D hard to call. Trimming took 1 base from V and 5 from J, leaving 5 bases between them. This CDR3 is 12 amino acids long. Germline V gene data show CDR1 as SGHKS and CDR2 as YYEKEE (reference sequence). Incomplete CDR3 DNA: TGTGCCAGCAGCTTGACAATAGATACG. Translating gives CASSLTIDT. The full CDR3 protein reads CASSLTIDTQYF.

This clone was picked up many times. Coverage ceases 3 residues before the CDR3 finishes, and the germline J gene fills in the end. The rearrangement links TRBV7-8 to TRBJ2-3; D is possibly TRBD1 (7 bases). The germline CDR1 and CDR2 sequences are SGHVS and FQNEAQ. V was cut by 4 bases and J by 2 bases, with 13 bases left in between. The CDR3 is made up of 15 amino acids. Here the CDR3 reads CASSSSGGYTDTQYF. The sequenced CDR3 bases are TGTGCCAGCAGCTCCTCAGGGGGGTACACAGATACG.

This clone showed up many times. Sequencing ends 3 residues short of the CDR3 end; the germline J gene provides the rest. J is TRBJ2-7 and V is TRBV5-1; no clear D. Germline lookup yields CDR1 SGHRS and CDR2 YFSETQ. V lost 7 bases and J lost 5, with 19 bases in between. The CDR3 runs to 14 residues. CDR3 DNA, as far as it was read: TGCGCCAGCCGCGACACTTCCTTTTCGCACGAG. Its translation is CASRDTSFSHE. The CDR3 in full is CASRDTSFSHEQYF.

This clone was counted only a few times. The DNA ends 3 residues before the CDR3 does, and the rest of the CDR3 is filled in from the germline J gene. The chain has TRBV19 and TRBJ1-4; D possibly corresponds to TRBD1 (5 bases). The CDR3 has 15 amino acids. Germline V CDR1 and CDR2: LNHDA, SQIVND (reference sequence). V was clipped by 9 bases and J by 2 bases, with 16 bases between them. The CDR3 sequence is CASRGGEQTNEKLFF. The CDR3 DNA, read in part, is TGTGCCAGCCGGGGGGGGGAACAGACTAATGAAAAA. Looking up the rest from reference TRBV19 and TRBJ1-4 gives the full variable domain: DGGITQSPKYLFRKEGQNVTLSCEQNLNHDAMYWYRQDPGQGLRLIYYSQIVNDFQKGDIAEGYSVSREKKESFPLTVTSAQKNPTAFYLCASRGGEQTNEKLFFGSGTQLSVL.

This chain's CDR3 is CAWSVLWFREKLFF. CDR3 DNA, as far as it was read: TGTGCCTGGAGTGTACTATGGTTTCGGGAAAAA. This chain uses TRBV30 with TRBJ1-4; D gene uncertain. The CDR3 end lies 3 residues beyond the end of the read and is filled in from the germline J gene. The germline V gene encodes CDR1 GTSNPN and CDR2 SVGIG (reference sequence). There are 14 residues in the CDR3. V was clipped by 0 bases and J by 8 bases, with 13 bases between them.

There are a few counts of this clone. Read sequence stops 3 residues before the CDR3 end, and the germline J gene provides the missing end. The genes are TRBV18 and TRBJ1-1; 7 bases match TRBD1. Germline-derived CDR1 and CDR2 are KGHSH and LQKENI. The CDR3 has 15 amino acids. Trimming cost V 1 base and J 3 bases; bases outside gene matches: 5. The CDR3 sequence: CASSPLTGRDTEAFF. Partial CDR3 DNA: TGTGCCAGCTCACCACTGACAGGGAGGGACACTGAA.

Ten or more counts support this clone. The CDR3 is cut off 3 residues early in the read; its end comes from the germline J gene. The chain couples TRBV3-1 (or the pseudogene TRBV3-2) to TRBJ2-1; TRBD2 matches 10 bases. The CDR3 consists of 18 residues. Germline CDR1 and CDR2: LGHDT and YNNKEL (reference sequence). V lost 3 bases to trimming and J lost 0 bases; unmatched junction nucleotides: 8. The CDR3 reads CASSQKTSGFSSYNEQFF. CDR3 DNA, as far as it was read: TGTGCCAGCAGCCAGAAGACTAGCGGGTTCAGCTCCTACAATGAG.

Only a few counts were recorded for this clone. CDR3 DNA, as far as it was read: TGTGCCAGCAGAGGCCGGGTTGCAACTAATGAAAAA. Protein sequence: CASRGRVATNEK. The entire CDR3 protein is CASRGRVATNEKLFF. The rearrangement uses TRBV2 and TRBJ1-4; D is unclear. The sequence runs out 3 residues before the end of the CDR3; the remainder is reconstructed from the germline J gene. This CDR3 contains 15 residues. Germline values: CDR1 SNHLY, CDR2 FYNNEI. V lost 6 bases, J lost 0 bases, and 11 bases lay in between.

In this sample, this clone turned up many times. With the read ending 3 residues before the CDR3 end, the germline J gene is used to fill in that end. This chain uses TRBV7-9 with TRBJ2-5; possible D gene TRBD2, 7 bases. The CDR3 has 13 residues. V was shortened by 1 base and J by 5 bases, with 8 bases between the two germline ends. Germline CDR1 SEHNR, CDR2 FQNEAQ (reference sequence). The CDR3 DNA, read in part, is TGTGCCAGCAGCTTAGGCGGGGGCGAGACC. Translated, it gives CASSLGGGET. The whole CDR3 protein is CASSLGGGETQYF.

This clone was observed many times. The sequence runs out 3 residues before the end of the CDR3; the remainder is reconstructed from the germline J gene. The rearrangement links TRBV29-1 to TRBJ2-6; 10 nucleotides align to TRBD1. This CDR3 contains 18 residues. Germline CDR1 is SQVTM and CDR2 is ANQGSEA. Germline trimming cut 4 bases from V and 0 bases from J; bases unmatched to any gene: 9. The CDR3 sequence: CSVGEDRGINSGANVLTF. CDR3 DNA, as far as it was read: TGCAGCGTTGGAGAGGACAGGGGGATAAACTCTGGGGCCAACGTC. Full variable domain (missing parts from reference TRBV29-1 and TRBJ2-6): SAVISQKPSRDICQRGTSLTIQCQVDSQVTMMFWYRQQPGQSLTLIATANQGSEATYESGFVIDKFPISRPNLTFSTLTVSNMSPEDSSIYLCSVGEDRGINSGANVLTFGAGSRLTVL.

This clone has a handful of counts. The read terminates 3 residues before the CDR3 end, so the remaining end is supplied by the germline J gene. The chain carries TRBV5-1 and TRBJ1-5; 7 nucleotides match TRBD1. This CDR3 is 13 amino acids long. Germline CDR1 and CDR2: SGHRS and YFSETQ. Trimming took 4 bases from V and 6 from J; bases not matched to a gene: 4. The chain's CDR3 is CASSTGDGQPQHF. Partial CDR3 DNA: TGCGCCAGCAGCACAGGGGACGGTCAGCCC.

On this clone: The CDR3 extends 3 residues past the end of the read, so its final part is completed from the germline J gene. The chain employs TRBV19 and TRBJ2-7, with 14 bases identical to TRBD2. V lost 4 bases, J lost 2 bases, and 1 base stayed unmatched. The CDR3 loop spans 15 amino acids. The germline V gene encodes CDR1 LNHDA and CDR2 SQIVND (reference sequence). CDR3 DNA, as far as it was read: TGTGCCAGTAGTAGACTAGCGGGAGGGACCTACGAG. This gives the protein CASSRLAGGTYE. The complete CDR3 protein is CASSRLAGGTYEQYF.

The sample holds many counts of this clone. The CDR3 is CASSSIGDRDHYNTEAFF. Incomplete CDR3 DNA: TGCGCCAGCAGCTCGATCGGGGACAGGGATCATTATAACACTGAA. The V and J genes are TRBV5-1 and TRBJ1-1, with 9 bases aligning to TRBD1. The read falls 3 residues short of the CDR3 end, and the missing part is taken from the germline J gene. The CDR3 runs to 18 residues. CDR1 is SGHRS, CDR2 YFSETQ, per germline. J lost 2 bases, V lost 3 bases, and 14 bases had no gene match.

This clone rates as medium-sized (0.01 to 0.1%). The CDR3 end lies 3 residues beyond the end of the read and is filled in from the germline J gene. The chain employs TRBV5-1 and TRBJ1-2; possibly TRBD1 for D (5 bases). V was shortened by 3 bases and J by 7 bases, with 10 bases between the two germline ends. Germline V gives CDR1 SGHRS, CDR2 YFSETQ. The CDR3 covers 12 residues. The part of the CDR3 DNA that was read is TGCGCCAGCAGCTCAAACAGGCTTGGC. As protein: CASSSNRLG. The full CDR3 protein reads CASSSNRLGYTF.

This clone was recorded a few times. Sequencing ends 3 residues short of the CDR3 end; the germline J gene provides the rest. This sequence joins TRBV6-1 and TRBJ2-5, with no clear D. V lost 2 bases to trimming and J lost 5 bases, with 15 bases between them. Germline loops: CDR1 MNHNS, CDR2 SASEGT. The CDR3 loop spans 15 amino acids. Partial CDR3 DNA: TGTGCCAGCAGTGAAAAACTACTTCCTGGTGAGACC. It yields the protein CASSEKLLPGET. The CDR3 reads in full as CASSEKLLPGETQYF.

In its sample, this clone was seen a few times. Read data end 3 residues before the CDR3 end; the end is taken from the germline J gene. The chain uses TRBV20-1 and TRBJ2-3; 11 bases line up with TRBD1. Trimming took 5 bases from V and 6 from J; bases not matched to a gene: 7. CDR3 length: 14 amino acids. Germline V lookup: CDR1 DFQATT, CDR2 SNEGSKA (reference sequence). CDR3 DNA, as far as it was read: TGCAGTGCTCTCCGGGACAGGGGGGCCGATACG. As protein: CSALRDRGADT. The CDR3 in full is CSALRDRGADTQYF.

This clone turned up a few times. The CDR3 protein is CASSAWTGTSQPQHF. The CDR3 DNA, read in part, is TGTGCCAGCAGTGCCTGGACAGGGACGAGTCAGCCC. V is TRBV6-1 and J is TRBJ1-5, with 8 positions matching TRBD1. Read coverage stops 3 residues before the CDR3 terminus; the germline J gene supplies the remainder. CDR1 MNHNS and CDR2 SASEGT come from the germline V gene. V shed 4 bases, J shed 6 bases, and the junction held 8 bases outside the gene matches. This CDR3 has 15 residues.